The rows below give T cell receptor beta chains drawn from one sample of a study of cytomegalovirus exposure and HLA in healthy donors. Profiling relied on immunoSEQ multiplex PCR, and the TCRdb table lists in-frame clones only, not all of them. Found here are under 150,000 clones, approximately 80% of them singletons; the top ten hold 5% to 8%. Sequencing was carried out using PBMCs. The receptors shown here come from a woman between 35 and 50 years old in good health and CMV-seropositive. The CDR3 runs from the conserved cysteine through the conserved F or W. D genes are given only for firm matches. The size entry is marked missing in some rows and otherwise reads once, few, many or a size class.

V	size	D	J	CDR3	DNA
TRBV7-2	.	.	TRBJ2-1	CASSLISGYNEQFF	TGTGCCAGCAGCTTGATAAGCGGTTACAATGAGCAGTTCTTC
TRBV7-9	.	.	TRBJ2-1	CSSSPTLVYNEQFF	TGTTCCAGCAGCCCAACACTAGTTTACAATGAGCAGTTCTTC
TRBV9	.	TRBD2	TRBJ2-7	CASSVTSVNNEQYF	TGTGCCAGCAGCGTAACTAGCGTGAACAACGAGCAGTACTTC
TRBV6-5	.	.	TRBJ2-3	CASSFLGGADTQYF	TGTGCCAGCAGTTTCCTCGGAGGGGCAGATACGCAGTATTTT
TRBV7-2	few	TRBD2	TRBJ2-5	CASSARTSGRPGTQYF	TGTGCCAGCAGCGCACGAACTAGCGGGAGACCCGGGACCCAGTACTTC
TRBV11-2	.	TRBD1	TRBJ2-3	CASSSSRGYTQYF	TGTGCCAGCAGCTCATCCAGGGGGTACACGCAGTATTTT
TRBV5-1	few	TRBD1	TRBJ2-2	CASSSYRTGISTGELFF	TGCGCCAGCAGCTCTTATCGGACAGGAATAAGTACCGGGGAGCTGTTTTTT
TRBV11-3	.	.	TRBJ1-2	CASSLVGAGYGYTF	TGTGCCAGCAGCTTAGTGGGGGCGGGCTATGGCTACACCTTC
TRBV7-9	.	.	TRBJ2-3	CASSLGSLYTDTQYF	TGTGCCAGCAGCTTAGGATCGCTCTACACAGATACGCAGTATTTT
TRBV5-1	once	.	TRBJ2-2	CASSLVPRSEDNPLGVGELFF	TGCGCCAGCAGCTTGGTCCCTCGGTCGGAGGATAACCCCCTAGGAGTCGGGGAGCTGTTTTTT
TRBV29-1	.	TRBD2	TRBJ2-1	CSVVAGGPEGEQFF	TGCAGCGTTGTAGCGGGAGGGCCTGAGGGTGAGCAGTTCTTC
TRBV5-1	.	.	TRBJ2-5	CASSFGFVVLAGGETQYF	TGCGCCAGCAGCTTTGGGTTTGTCGTACTAGCAGGGGGAGAGACCCAGTACTTC
TRBV10-1	.	TRBD1	TRBJ2-7	CASSEAGTGAPYEQYF	TGCGCCAGCAGTGAGGCCGGGACAGGGGCTCCCTACGAGCAGTACTTC
TRBV7-9	.	TRBD2	TRBJ2-7	CSSSLGLAEYEQYF	TGTTCCAGCAGCCTCGGACTAGCGGAATACGAGCAGTACTTC
TRBV6-4	once	TRBD2	TRBJ2-3	CASSDSSAGARDTQYF	TGTGCCAGCAGTGACTCGTCAGCGGGAGCTAGAGATACGCAGTATTTT
TRBV10-3	once	.	TRBJ1-2	CAIRVGALNYGYTF	TGTGCCATCAGGGTGGGGGCGCTTAACTATGGCTACACCTTC
TRBV28	.	.	TRBJ2-1	CASSSSGAQNNEQFF	TGTGCCAGCAGTTCGTCAGGGGCGCAAAACAATGAGCAGTTCTTC
TRBV28	.	.	TRBJ1-4	CASSFAGATNEKLFF	TGTGCCAGCAGTTTCGCGGGCGCAACTAATGAAAAACTGTTTTTT
TRBV2	.	TRBD1	TRBJ1-1	CASKRTGGEAEAFF	TGTGCCAGCAAGAGAACAGGGGGGGAGGCTGAAGCTTTCTTT
TRBV6-6	few	TRBD1	TRBJ2-7	CASSYRDRGYEQYF	TGTGCCAGCAGTTATAGGGACAGGGGGTACGAGCAGTACTTC
TRBV5-1	.	.	TRBJ2-5	CASSPGAAGLETQYF	TGCGCCAGCAGCCCCGGGGCGGCGGGACTAGAGACCCAGTACTTC
TRBV6-1	few	.	TRBJ1-1	CASSSLISNTEAFF	TGTGCCAGCAGTTCCCTTATCTCGAACACTGAAGCTTTCTTT
TRBV27	.	.	TRBJ1-4	CASSLSRREGPGRFF	TGTGCCAGCAGTTTATCGCGCCGAGAAGGCCCGGGGAGATTTTTT
TRBV13	.	.	TRBJ2-2	CASSSGRANTGELLF	TGTGCCAGCAGCTCAGGACGAGCGAACACCGGGGAGCTGCTTTTT
TRBV7-9	.	TRBD1	TRBJ2-7	CASSLGQGINYEQYF	TGTGCCAGCAGCTTAGGACAGGGCATCAACTACGAGCAGTACTTC
TRBV6-6	medium-sized	TRBD1	TRBJ1-1	CASSTGGSTEAFF	TGTGCCAGCAGCACAGGGGGTAGCACTGAAGCTTTCTTT
TRBV19	.	.	TRBJ2-7	CASSISGAQGEYF	TGTGCCAGTAGTATTAGCGGAGCTCAAGGAGAGTACTTC
TRBV6-1	.	.	TRBJ1-2	CASSGSGGTYGYTF	TGTGCCAGCAGTGGAAGCGGGGGCACCTATGGCTACACCTTC